Here is one TCR beta chain with its context. The antigen remains unidentified. This entry belongs to a study of cytomegalovirus exposure and HLA in healthy donors. This PCR relied on a set of 60 Vbeta primers and 13 Jbeta primers. The protocol was immunoSEQ multiplex PCR, while the TCRdb copy is restricted to in-frame clones and leaves out a portion. The sample has about 200,000 clones, about four fifths seen once. General observations from the study: Later, an analysis found that common viral pathogens appeared to be linked with several of the most significant clusters. Another analysis was done later, and it associated 16,951 TCR beta sequences with HLA alleles at 0.05 false discovery rate.

CDR1 is MDHEN and CDR2 is SYDVKM in the germline V gene. The CDR3 consists of 15 residues. V was trimmed by 5 bases and J by 3 bases, leaving 13 bases between them. The sequence derives from a young woman in good health and CMV-seronegative. The sequencing sample was made of PBMCs. The gene calls are TRBV28 and TRBJ1-4; D is unresolved. CDR3 in DNA: TGTGCCAGCAGTGCGGGAGCTCGGTCTAATGAAAAACTGTTTTTT. Its translation: CASSAGARSNEKLFF.